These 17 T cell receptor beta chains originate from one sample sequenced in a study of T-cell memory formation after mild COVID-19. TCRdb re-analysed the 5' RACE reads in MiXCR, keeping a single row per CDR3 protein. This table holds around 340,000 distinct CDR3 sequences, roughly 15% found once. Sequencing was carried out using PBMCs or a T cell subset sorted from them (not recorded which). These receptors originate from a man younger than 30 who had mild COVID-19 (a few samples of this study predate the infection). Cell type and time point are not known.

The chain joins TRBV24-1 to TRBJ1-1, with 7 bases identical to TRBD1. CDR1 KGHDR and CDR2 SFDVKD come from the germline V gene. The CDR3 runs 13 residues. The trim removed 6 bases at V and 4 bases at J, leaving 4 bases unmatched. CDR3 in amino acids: CATSQGVGTEAFF. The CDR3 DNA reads TGTGCCACCAGTCAGGGGGTCGGCACTGAAGCTTTCTTT.

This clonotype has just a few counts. Written as DNA, the CDR3 is TGTGCCGGGGGCCCCGAGCGGAACACTGAAGCTTTCTTT. This translates into CAGGPERNTEAFF. The genes are TRBV28 and TRBJ1-1; D perhaps matches TRBD1 (6 bases). Germline lookup yields CDR1 MDHEN and CDR2 SYDVKM. CDR3 length equals 13 residues. V was cut by 11 bases and J by 1 base, with 14 bases left in between.

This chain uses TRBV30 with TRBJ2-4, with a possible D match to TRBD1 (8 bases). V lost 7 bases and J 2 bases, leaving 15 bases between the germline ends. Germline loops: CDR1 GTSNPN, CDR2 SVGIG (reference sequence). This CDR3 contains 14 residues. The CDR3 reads CASDRGGTKNIQYF. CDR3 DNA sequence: TGTGCCTCTGACAGGGGAGGGACCAAAAACATTCAGTACTTC.

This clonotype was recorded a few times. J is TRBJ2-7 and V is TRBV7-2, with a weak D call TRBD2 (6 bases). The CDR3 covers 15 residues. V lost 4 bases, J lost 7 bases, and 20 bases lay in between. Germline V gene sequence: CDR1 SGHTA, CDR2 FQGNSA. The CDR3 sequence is CASSSLWGGEREQYF. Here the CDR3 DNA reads TGTGCCAGCAGCTCCCTATGGGGAGGCGAGAGAGAGCAGTACTTC.

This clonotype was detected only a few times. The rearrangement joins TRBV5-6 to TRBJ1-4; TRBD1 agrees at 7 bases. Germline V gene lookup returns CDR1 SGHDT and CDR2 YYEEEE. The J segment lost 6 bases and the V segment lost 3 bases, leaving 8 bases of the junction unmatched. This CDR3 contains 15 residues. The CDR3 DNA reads TGTGCCAGCAGCTCAGGGGGGGCAGGGGATGAAAAACTGTTTTTT. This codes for CASSSGGAGDEKLFF.

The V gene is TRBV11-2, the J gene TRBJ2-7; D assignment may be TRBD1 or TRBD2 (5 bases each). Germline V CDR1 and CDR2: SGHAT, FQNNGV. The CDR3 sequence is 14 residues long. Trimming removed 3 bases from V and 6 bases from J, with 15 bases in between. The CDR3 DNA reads TGTGCCAGCAGCTTGGACACGGGATGGTTCGAGCAGTACTTC. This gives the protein CASSLDTGWFEQYF.

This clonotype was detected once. DNA of the CDR3: TGCGCCTGTCGGGTAGGGCTCGGTGACAATGAGCAGTTCTTC. Residues: CACRVGLGDNEQFF. V is TRBV5-1 and J is TRBJ2-1, with D unclear. This CDR3 has 14 residues. Germline CDR1 and CDR2: SGHRS and YFSETQ. V lost 10 bases, J lost 5 bases, and 19 bases lay in between. The full variable domain, with the rest looked up from reference TRBV5-1 and TRBJ2-1, is KAGVTQTPRYLIKTRGQQVTLSCSPISGHRSVSWYQQTPGQGLQFLFEYFSETQRNKGNFPGRFSGRQFSNSRSEMNVSTLELGDSALYLCACRVGLGDNEQFFGPGTRLTVL.

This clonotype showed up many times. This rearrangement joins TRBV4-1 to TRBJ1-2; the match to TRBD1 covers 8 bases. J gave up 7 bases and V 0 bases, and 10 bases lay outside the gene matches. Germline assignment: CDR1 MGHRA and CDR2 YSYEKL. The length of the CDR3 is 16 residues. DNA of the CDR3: TGCGCCAGCAGCCAAGAATCGTACGGGACAGGCGGTGGCTACACCTTC. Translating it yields CASSQESYGTGGGYTF.

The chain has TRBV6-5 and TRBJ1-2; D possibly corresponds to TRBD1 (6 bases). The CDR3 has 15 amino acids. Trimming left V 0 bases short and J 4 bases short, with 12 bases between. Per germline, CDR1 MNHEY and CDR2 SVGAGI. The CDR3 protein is CASSYSLEGGYGYTF. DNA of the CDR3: TGTGCCAGCAGTTACTCCCTTGAGGGGGGCTATGGCTACACCTTC.

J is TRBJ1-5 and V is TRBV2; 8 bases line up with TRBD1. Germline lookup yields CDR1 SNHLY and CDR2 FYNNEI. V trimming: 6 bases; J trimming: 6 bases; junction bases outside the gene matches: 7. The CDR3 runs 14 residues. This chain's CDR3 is CASRRRQGTQPQHF. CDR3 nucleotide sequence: TGTGCCAGCAGAAGAAGACAGGGGACTCAGCCCCAGCATTTT. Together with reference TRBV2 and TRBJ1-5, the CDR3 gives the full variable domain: EPEVTQTPSHQVTQMGQEVILRCVPISNHLYFYWYRQILGQKVEFLVSFYNNEISEKSEIFDDQFSVERPDGSNFTLKIRSTKLEDSAMYFCASRRRQGTQPQHFGDGTRLSIL.

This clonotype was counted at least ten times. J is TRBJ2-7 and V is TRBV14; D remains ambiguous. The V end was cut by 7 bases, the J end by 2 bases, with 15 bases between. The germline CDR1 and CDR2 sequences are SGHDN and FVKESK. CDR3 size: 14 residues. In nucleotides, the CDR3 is TGTGCCAGCACCACCAGTACTAACCCCTACGAGCAGTACTTC. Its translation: CASTTSTNPYEQYF. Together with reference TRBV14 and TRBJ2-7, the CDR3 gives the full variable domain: EAGVTQFPSHSVIEKGQTVTLRCDPISGHDNLYWYRRVMGKEIKFLLHFVKESKQDESGMPNNRFLAERTGGTYSTLKVQPAELEDSGVYFCASTTSTNPYEQYFGPGTRLTVT.

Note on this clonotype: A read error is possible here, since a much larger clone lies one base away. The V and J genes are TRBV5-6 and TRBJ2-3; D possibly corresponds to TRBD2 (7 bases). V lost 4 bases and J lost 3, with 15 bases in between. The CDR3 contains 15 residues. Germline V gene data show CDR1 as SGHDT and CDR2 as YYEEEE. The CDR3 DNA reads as TGTGCCAGCAGCATCGACAGGCGGGGGACAGATACGCAGTATTTT. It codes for CASSIDRRGTDTQYF.

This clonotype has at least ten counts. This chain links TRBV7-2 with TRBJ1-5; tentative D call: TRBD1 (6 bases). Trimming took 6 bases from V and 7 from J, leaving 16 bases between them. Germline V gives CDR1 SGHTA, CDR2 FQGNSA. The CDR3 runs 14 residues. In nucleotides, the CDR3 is TGTGCCAGCAGTTTGGACAGTAGTTACCAGCCCCAGCATTTT. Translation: CASSLDSSYQPQHF.

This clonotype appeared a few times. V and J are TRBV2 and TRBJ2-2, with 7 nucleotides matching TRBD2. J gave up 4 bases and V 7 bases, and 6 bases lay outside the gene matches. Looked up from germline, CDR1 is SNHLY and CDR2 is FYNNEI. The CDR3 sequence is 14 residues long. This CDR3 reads CASTREGTTGELFF. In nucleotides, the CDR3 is TGTGCCAGCACCAGGGAGGGGACCACCGGGGAGCTGTTTTTT.

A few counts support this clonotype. DNA for the CDR3: TGTGCCAGCAGCTTAGACCTCCTCCCCGGCGGCAATGAGCAGTTCTTC. It codes for CASSLDLLPGGNEQFF. The rearrangement links TRBV11-2 to TRBJ2-1; D is unclear. The CDR3 contains 16 residues. The V gene lost 0 bases and the J gene lost 6 bases, with 15 bases spanning the gap. Germline V lookup: CDR1 SGHAT, CDR2 FQNNGV.

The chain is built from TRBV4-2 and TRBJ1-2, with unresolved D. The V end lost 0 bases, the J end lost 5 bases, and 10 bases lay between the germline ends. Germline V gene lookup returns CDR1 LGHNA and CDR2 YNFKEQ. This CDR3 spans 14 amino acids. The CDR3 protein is CASSQERQDYGYTF. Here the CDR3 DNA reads TGTGCCAGCAGCCAAGAGAGGCAAGATTATGGCTACACCTTC.

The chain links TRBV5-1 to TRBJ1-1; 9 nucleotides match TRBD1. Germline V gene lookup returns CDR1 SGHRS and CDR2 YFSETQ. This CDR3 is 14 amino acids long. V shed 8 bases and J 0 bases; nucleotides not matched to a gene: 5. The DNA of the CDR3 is TGCGCCAGTCGGGGACAGGGCATGAACACTGAAGCTTTCTTT. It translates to CASRGQGMNTEAFF.